The 25 T cell receptor beta chains reported below all come from one sample, sequenced in a study of shared clonotypes between healthy human individuals. Measured with immunoSEQ multiplex PCR; TCRdb has only the in-frame clones, and not every one. The sample holds roughly 700,000 clones; under 80% are singletons and the top ten take more than 1.5%. The source material was memory CD4+ T cells sorted from blood. Regarding subset: CD45RA-negative fraction. The receptors here all came from a young woman in good health.

This clone was recorded once. The gene calls are TRBV6-5 and TRBJ1-5, with 9 nucleotides matching TRBD1. V shed 6 bases, J shed 4 bases, and the junction held 4 bases outside the gene matches. CDR1 and CDR2 from the germline V gene are MNHEY and SVGAGI. The CDR3 totals 14 residues. CDR3 coding DNA: TGTGCCAGCAGGTCGACAGGGGGGAATCAGCCCCAGCATTTT. Amino acid sequence: CASRSTGGNQPQHF.

The chain combines TRBV6-1 with TRBJ2-7; D call uncertain. The CDR3 extends over 15 amino acids. CDR1 is MNHNS and CDR2 is SASEGT in the germline V gene. Trimming shortened V by 3 bases and J by 6 bases, and 18 bases separated the two germline ends. The chain's CDR3 is CASSELLRSSSEQYF. The CDR3 nucleotides read TGTGCCAGCAGTGAGCTGCTACGGAGTTCGTCCGAGCAGTACTTC.

The V call is TRBV7-2, the J call TRBJ2-7, with 11 nucleotides matching TRBD1. CDR3 length equals 15 residues. The J segment lost 2 bases and the V segment lost 5 bases, leaving 5 bases of the junction unmatched. Germline values: CDR1 SGHTA, CDR2 FQGNSA. This chain's CDR3 is CASSQAGQGAYEQYF. CDR3 DNA sequence: TGTGCCAGCAGCCAGGCGGGACAGGGGGCCTACGAGCAGTACTTC. Full variable domain (remainder filled in from reference TRBV7-2 and TRBJ2-7): GAGVSQSPSNKVTEKGKDVELRCDPISGHTALYWYRQSLGQGLEFLIYFQGNSAPDKSGLPSDRFSAERTGGSVSTLTIQRTQQEDSAVYLCASSQAGQGAYEQYFGPGTRLTVT.

As concerns this clone: This sample also contains other DNA sequences that code for the same CDR3. The CDR3 region has the DNA TGCGCCAGCAGCTTCGGACAGACATACAATGAGCAGTTCTTC. Translating it yields CASSFGQTYNEQFF. This chain links TRBV5-1 with TRBJ2-1; perhaps TRBD1 as D (6 bases). This CDR3 is built from 14 residues. The germline V and J ends were trimmed by 2 bases and 4 bases, with 10 bases remaining between them. Per the germline V gene, CDR1 is SGHRS and CDR2 is YFSETQ.

The V gene is TRBV6-1, the J gene TRBJ1-5, with D tentatively TRBD1 (5 bases). CDR1 is MNHNS and CDR2 is SASEGT in the germline V gene. The CDR3 covers 15 residues. V gave up 7 bases and J gave up 5 bases, with 18 bases separating them. For the CDR3, the DNA is TGTGCCAGCAAACGAGGGGCAGAGGTTGATCAGCCCCAGCATTTT. Its protein product is CASKRGAEVDQPQHF.

J is TRBJ1-5 and V is TRBV7-2; D remains unclear. Germline values: CDR1 SGHTA, CDR2 FQGNSA. V dropped 2 bases and J dropped 8 bases, with 7 bases sitting between them. The CDR3 runs to 12 residues. CDR3 in amino acids: CASSLSGKPQHF. The CDR3 DNA sequence: TGTGCCAGCAGCTTAAGCGGGAAGCCCCAGCATTTT.

This clone has a handful of counts. CDR3 residues: CASSGTTGARYGYTF. The CDR3 region has the DNA TGTGCCAGCAGCGGAACGACAGGTGCTAGGTATGGCTACACCTTC. The rearrangement links TRBV9 to TRBJ1-2; D is possibly TRBD1 (6 bases). Per germline, CDR1 SGDLS and CDR2 YYNGEE. V lost 3 bases and J 5 bases, leaving 17 bases between the germline ends. The length of the CDR3 is 15 residues. Together with reference TRBV9 and TRBJ1-2, the CDR3 gives the full variable domain: DSGVTQTPKHLITATGQRVTLRCSPRSGDLSVYWYQQSLDQGLQFLIQYYNGEERAKGNILERFSAQQFPDLHSELNLSSLELGDSALYFCASSGTTGARYGYTFGSGTRLTVV.

The V and J genes are TRBV6-5 and TRBJ2-6; unclear D gene. The germline V gene encodes CDR1 MNHEY and CDR2 SVGAGI. The CDR3 covers 15 residues. The V end was cut by 7 bases, the J end by 2 bases, with 12 bases between. CDR3 protein: CASKVRAPGANVLTF. CDR3 DNA: TGTGCCAGCAAGGTTCGAGCACCTGGGGCCAACGTCCTGACTTTC.

This clone was recorded a few times. CDR3 sequence (DNA): TGCGCCAGCAGCTTGGTTTTACGGACAGGGGCCACCGGGGAGCTGTTTTTT. Residues: CASSLVLRTGATGELFF. J is TRBJ2-2 and V is TRBV5-1, with 9 bases fitting TRBD1. CDR3 size: 17 residues. The junction had 7 bases not matched to a gene; V was cut back by 0 bases and J by 4 bases. From germline, CDR1 is SGHRS and CDR2 YFSETQ.

V usage is TRBV19 and J usage is TRBJ1-4, with D hard to call. The CDR3 is made up of 11 amino acids. In germline, CDR1 is LNHDA, CDR2 SQIVND (reference sequence). Between the trimmed V and J ends, which lost 6 bases and 4 bases, there was a span of 3 bases. The CDR3, as DNA: TGTGCCAGTAGCAATAATGAAAAACTGTTTTTT. Protein product: CASSNNEKLFF.

This clone has just a few counts. The same CDR3 can be traced to other DNA sequences in this sample. This chain uses TRBV6-1 with TRBJ2-7, with D perhaps TRBD1 (5 bases). Germline CDR1 is MNHNS and CDR2 is SASEGT. The CDR3 covers 13 residues. V lost 2 bases and J 7 bases, leaving 12 bases between the germline ends. The CDR3 DNA is TGTGCCAGCAGTGAACAGGGTTTAGGGGAGCAGTACTTC. This sequence encodes CASSEQGLGEQYF.

In DNA form, the CDR3 reads TGCGCCAGCAGCCCACTAGCGGGAGGGCCAGTAGGGTACAATGAGCAGTTCTTC. This codes for CASSPLAGGPVGYNEQFF. The V and J genes are TRBV5-1 and TRBJ2-1; 13 bases fit TRBD2. After removal of 4 bases from V and 4 bases from J, the junction contained 11 bases not matched to a gene. There are 18 residues in the CDR3. CDR1 is SGHRS and CDR2 is YFSETQ in the germline V gene.

V gene TRBV25-1 combines with J gene TRBJ2-3; the D gene is possibly TRBD2 (5 bases). Germline V gene lookup returns CDR1 MGHDK and CDR2 SYGVNS. CDR3 size: 13 residues. With 3 bases removed from V and 2 bases from J, the gap between germline ends came to 6 bases. CDR3: CASSERVTDTQYF. Written as DNA, the CDR3 is TGTGCCAGCAGTGAGCGGGTCACAGATACGCAGTATTTT.

This clone has more than one count but fewer than ten. The J gene is TRBJ1-1, the V gene TRBV28, with a weak D call TRBD1 (5 bases). The V gene lost 7 bases and the J gene lost 1 base, with 16 bases spanning the gap. The CDR3 totals 15 residues. CDR1 MDHEN and CDR2 SYDVKM come from the germline V gene. The CDR3 DNA follows: TGTGCCAGCACCTACCCTGGGGGGTGGAACACTGAAGCTTTCTTT. This codes for CASTYPGGWNTEAFF. The whole variable domain, filled in from reference TRBV28 and TRBJ1-1, reads DVKVTQSSRYLVKRTGEKVFLECVQDMDHENMFWYRQDPGLGLRLIYFSYDVKMKEKGDIPEGYSVSREKKERFSLILESASTNQTSMYLCASTYPGGWNTEAFFGQGTRLTVV.

The CDR3 coding sequence is TGCGCCAGCAGCTTTAGCGGGAGCAACACCGGGGAGCTGTTTTTT. Its translation: CASSFSGSNTGELFF. J is TRBJ2-2 and V is TRBV5-1; 9 nucleotides match TRBD2. CDR1 SGHRS and CDR2 YFSETQ come from the germline V gene. This CDR3 has 15 amino acids. J was trimmed by 2 bases and V by 2 bases; bases with no gene match: 1.

The chain combines TRBV10-3 with TRBJ1-1; 9 nucleotides align to TRBD1. The CDR3 runs to 12 residues. CDR1 is ENHRY, CDR2 SYGVKD, per germline. The V and J ends lost 10 bases and 3 bases, in that order; junction bases with no gene match: 3. The CDR3 DNA reads as TGTGCCACTAGACAGGGGGACACTGAAGCTTTCTTT. Translated, it gives CATRQGDTEAFF.

The rearrangement links TRBV27 to TRBJ1-3, with 9 nucleotides matching TRBD1. V shed 5 bases, J shed 5 bases, and the junction held 16 bases outside the gene matches. Germline CDR1 MNHEY, CDR2 SMNVEV (reference sequence). There are 18 residues in the CDR3. CDR3 in DNA: TGTGCCAGCAGTCCCAGAGGGACAGGGTTCGGTGGAAGAAACACCATATATTTT. It yields the protein CASSPRGTGFGGRNTIYF.

This clone has ten or more counts. Additional DNA sequences in this sample encode the identical CDR3. CDR3 nucleotides: TGTGCCAGTAGTATACCCGGGAGCAATGAGCAGTTCTTC. Its translation is CASSIPGSNEQFF. The chain uses TRBV19 and TRBJ2-1, with D possibly being TRBD2 (6 bases). With 2 bases removed from V and 6 bases from J, the gap between germline ends came to 8 bases. CDR1 LNHDA and CDR2 SQIVND come from the germline V gene (reference sequence). This CDR3 comprises 13 residues.

This chain joins TRBV19 and TRBJ2-5; D call uncertain. The length of the CDR3 is 13 residues. Trimming cost V 3 bases and J 2 bases, with 7 bases left between them. Germline assignment: CDR1 LNHDA and CDR2 SQIVND (reference sequence). This chain's CDR3 is CASSIRRQETQYF. DNA of the CDR3: TGTGCCAGTAGTATTCGCAGGCAAGAGACCCAGTACTTC. The full variable domain, rest sourced from reference TRBV19 and TRBJ2-5, is DGGITQSPKYLFRKEGQNVTLSCEQNLNHDAMYWYRQDPGQGLRLIYYSQIVNDFQKGDIAEGYSVSREKKESFPLTVTSAQKNPTAFYLCASSIRRQETQYFGPGTRLLVL.

This clone was seen only a few times. The rearrangement uses TRBV30 and TRBJ2-5; TRBD1 matches 9 bases. V shed 4 bases, J shed 2 bases, and the junction held 8 bases outside the gene matches. Germline CDR1 reads GTSNPN; CDR2 reads SVGIG (reference sequence). This CDR3 has 15 residues. The chain's CDR3 is CAWKPGQGIQETQYF. CDR3 nucleotides: TGTGCCTGGAAACCGGGACAGGGCATTCAAGAGACCCAGTACTTC.

In regard to this clone: The identical CDR3 is also encoded by other nucleotide sequences in the sample. V usage is TRBV18 and J usage is TRBJ1-1; D is undetermined. Germline assignment: CDR1 KGHSH and CDR2 LQKENI. CDR3 length equals 16 residues. Trimming took 0 bases from V and 0 from J, leaving 11 bases between them. The CDR3 sequence: CASSPPGRNMNTEAFF. CDR3 coding DNA: TGTGCCAGCTCACCACCGGGCCGCAACATGAACACTGAAGCTTTCTTT.

The rearrangement uses TRBV27 and TRBJ2-7, with 7 nucleotides matching TRBD1. The CDR3 spans 15 residues. CDR1 is MNHEY and CDR2 is SMNVEV in the germline V gene (reference sequence). Trimming took 5 bases from V and 5 from J; bases not matched to a gene: 12. The CDR3 is CASSPRQGVIHEQYF. The CDR3 DNA reads TGTGCCAGCAGTCCCCGACAGGGTGTGATCCACGAGCAGTACTTC.

This clone was seen more than once but under ten times. The J gene is TRBJ2-7, the V gene TRBV18; D is uncertain. V shed 6 bases and J shed 0 bases, with 9 bases lying between them. CDR3 length: 13 residues. Germline V gives CDR1 KGHSH, CDR2 LQKENI. CDR3 loop: CASSASGSYEQYF. In DNA form, the CDR3 reads TGTGCCAGCTCGGCCTCCGGCTCCTACGAGCAGTACTTC. Drawing the rest from reference TRBV18 and TRBJ2-7, the complete variable domain is NAGVMQNPRHLVRRRGQEARLRCSPMKGHSHVYWYRQLPEEGLKFMVYLQKENIIDESGMPKERFSAEFPKEGPSILRIQQVVRGDSAAYFCASSASGSYEQYFGPGTRLTVT.

This clone has a single count. V usage is TRBV5-6 and J usage is TRBJ2-3; the match to TRBD2 covers 11 bases. The V segment lost 0 bases and the J segment 6 bases; nucleotides outside the gene matches: 6. The CDR3 extends over 16 amino acids. Germline V gene data show CDR1 as SGHDT and CDR2 as YYEEEE. The CDR3 is CASSLDPSGRRDTQYF. The CDR3 coding sequence is TGTGCCAGCAGCTTGGATCCTAGCGGGAGGCGGGATACGCAGTATTTT.

This clone has a count of ten or more. The rearrangement links TRBV6-5 to TRBJ2-5; the match to TRBD2 covers 8 bases. The CDR3 spans 12 residues. In germline, CDR1 is MNHEY, CDR2 SVGAGI. V dropped 6 bases and J dropped 7; count of bases not matched to a gene: 4. The CDR3 is CASRASGPTQYF. In DNA form, the CDR3 reads TGTGCCAGCAGAGCTAGCGGGCCGACCCAGTACTTC.